One sample yielded the 29 T cell receptor beta chains listed below, sequenced in a study of T cell changes during pregnancy in multiple sclerosis. Profiled with immunoSEQ multiplex PCR; TCRdb holds only in-frame clones, not every one. The table shows some 77,000 clones, with around 89% occurring only once. The source was peripheral blood, collected before pregnancy. The source of these receptors is a female donor with multiple sclerosis, enrolled in a pregnancy study.

The V and J genes are TRBV5-1 and TRBJ1-4; D is uncertain. V lost 1 base and J 4 bases, leaving 11 bases between the germline ends. The germline V gene encodes CDR1 SGHRS and CDR2 YFSETQ. The CDR3 runs 15 residues. CDR3 sequence (DNA): TGCGCCAGCAGCTTGTTTGGGCAGGATAATGAAAAACTGTTTTTT. It yields the protein CASSLFGQDNEKLFF.

The chain couples TRBV6-5 to TRBJ1-1; possible D gene TRBD1, 5 bases. The length of the CDR3 is 14 residues. Trimming removed 5 bases from V and 4 bases from J, with 14 bases in between. The V gene's germline CDR1 is MNHEY and CDR2 SVGAGI. The CDR3 DNA follows: TGTGCCAGCAGTCATAAACCCGACAGCACTGAAGCTTTCTTT. Translating gives CASSHKPDSTEAFF.

The chain combines TRBV6-5 with TRBJ2-7; 7 positions match TRBD1. Germline trimming cut 4 bases from V and 2 bases from J; bases unmatched to any gene: 5. CDR1 MNHEY and CDR2 SVGAGI come from the germline V gene. The length of the CDR3 is 14 residues. CDR3 nucleotide sequence: TGTGCCAGCAGTTCCGGGACAGAAACCTACGAGCAGTACTTC. It yields the protein CASSSGTETYEQYF.

This rearrangement joins TRBV5-4 to TRBJ1-2, with D perhaps matching TRBD1 (5 bases). Trimming cost V 0 bases and J 8 bases, with 14 bases left between them. CDR1 and CDR2 from the germline V gene are SGHNT and YYREEE (reference sequence). The CDR3 is 14 residues long. The CDR3 DNA sequence: TGTGCCAGCAGCTTGGCAGGGTTCGGGCTAGGCTACACCTTC. It is translated as CASSLAGFGLGYTF.

CDR3 region: CASSSGTGRTTGNTIYF. The CDR3 DNA is TGTGCCAGCAGCTCCGGGACTGGACGGACAACTGGAAACACCATATATTTT. The rearrangement uses TRBV5-4 and TRBJ1-3, with D maybe TRBD1 (5 bases). V was trimmed by 3 bases and J by 2 bases, leaving 18 bases between them. The germline gives CDR1 SGHNT, CDR2 YYREEE (reference sequence). CDR3 length: 17 residues. The entire variable domain, with the rest obtained from reference TRBV5-4 and TRBJ1-3, is as follows: ETGVTQSPTHLIKTRGQQVTLRCSSQSGHNTVSWYQQALGQGPQFIFQYYREEENGRGNFPPRFSGLQFPNYSSELNVNALELDDSALYLCASSSGTGRTTGNTIYFGEGSWLTVV.

The chain carries TRBV4-3 and TRBJ2-1, with D perhaps TRBD2 (5 bases). This CDR3 contains 14 residues. The germline CDR1 and CDR2 sequences are LGHNA and YSLEER. The V and J ends lost 2 bases and 7 bases respectively, with 12 bases between them. CDR3 bases: TGCGCCAGCAGCCAACCCGGCGGGTGGAATGAGCAGTTCTTC. The encoded protein is CASSQPGGWNEQFF.

The V gene is TRBV18, the J gene TRBJ1-4; 8 positions agree with TRBD1. The germline gives CDR1 KGHSH, CDR2 LQKENI. CDR3 length: 15 residues. With 6 bases clipped from V and 3 bases from J, the junction kept 6 bases outside the gene matches. CDR3 protein: CASSSGQAANEKLFF. CDR3 nucleotides: TGTGCCAGCTCTTCGGGACAGGCGGCTAATGAAAAACTGTTTTTT.

The chain carries TRBV29-1 and TRBJ2-3, with 10 nucleotides matching TRBD1. The CDR3 has 14 amino acids. J lost 4 bases, V lost 6 bases, and 7 bases had no gene match. The germline CDR1 and CDR2 sequences are SQVTM and ANQGSEA. DNA of the CDR3: TGCAGCGTCGCCCCGGGACAGGGGTCAGATACGCAGTATTTT. It yields the protein CSVAPGQGSDTQYF.

The genes are TRBV19 and TRBJ1-1, with a possible D match to TRBD1 (6 bases). The V gene's germline CDR1 is LNHDA and CDR2 SQIVND (reference sequence). There are 18 residues in the CDR3. V lost 3 bases and J 0 bases, leaving 20 bases between the germline ends. CDR3 loop: CASSIGARGWGMNTEAFF. DNA of the CDR3: TGTGCCAGTAGTATTGGTGCCAGGGGCTGGGGGATGAACACTGAAGCTTTCTTT.

The rearrangement joins TRBV2 to TRBJ1-2; 7 nucleotides align to TRBD1. Germline values: CDR1 SNHLY, CDR2 FYNNEI. The CDR3 consists of 13 residues. Trimming removed 7 bases from V and 8 bases from J; junction bases left unmatched: 10. DNA for the CDR3: TGTGCCAGCATCTTCACAGGGGCAACAGGCTACACCTTC. It specifies CASIFTGATGYTF.

This clone showed up many times. The chain joins TRBV7-3 to TRBJ1-3; tentative D call: TRBD1 (6 bases). V shed 5 bases and J shed 3 bases, with 11 bases lying between them. The CDR3 length is 14 residues. Germline-derived CDR1 and CDR2 are SGHTA and FQGTGA. The CDR3 coding sequence is TGTGCCAGCAGCGAGCAGGGGTATGGAAACACCATATATTTT. Its protein product is CASSEQGYGNTIYF.

This clone has only one observation. The CDR3 loop reads CASSLGVSVQWFF. DNA for the CDR3: TGCGCCAGCAGCTTGGGAGTATCGGTTCAATGGTTCTTC. This chain links TRBV5-1 with TRBJ2-1; D remains unclear. The CDR3 runs to 13 residues. Germline V gives CDR1 SGHRS, CDR2 YFSETQ. The ends were cut back, 0 bases at V and 15 bases at J, with 16 bases in the middle. Supplemented by reference TRBV5-1 and TRBJ2-1, the full variable domain reads KAGVTQTPRYLIKTRGQQVTLSCSPISGHRSVSWYQQTPGQGLQFLFEYFSETQRNKGNFPGRFSGRQFSNSRSEMNVSTLELGDSALYLCASSLGVSVQWFFGPGTRLTVL.

V and J are TRBV14 and TRBJ2-3; a possible D gene is TRBD1 (6 bases). The CDR3 sequence is 14 residues long. Germline values: CDR1 SGHDN, CDR2 FVKESK. Trimming stripped 3 bases from V and 4 bases from J, with 11 bases between. The CDR3 nucleotides read TGTGCCAGCAGCCACTATTACAGGGCAGATACGCAGTATTTT. Encoded protein: CASSHYYRADTQYF.

The genes are TRBV27 and TRBJ2-1; TRBD2 matches at 8 bases. Germline values: CDR1 MNHEY, CDR2 SMNVEV (reference sequence). V lost 0 bases to trimming and J lost 7 bases; unmatched junction nucleotides: 5. There are 15 residues in the CDR3. CDR3 sequence reads: CASSLSRGGGNEQFF. CDR3 nucleotide sequence: TGTGCCAGCAGTTTATCTCGGGGGGGCGGGAATGAGCAGTTCTTC.

Note on this clone: At one end, the junction sequence differs from germline, possibly due to a read error. The chain carries TRBV7-7 and TRBJ2-1, with a possible D match to TRBD2 (7 bases). This CDR3 comprises 15 residues. CDR1 and CDR2 from the germline V gene are SSHAT and FNYEAQ (reference sequence). The DNA for the CDR3 is TGTGCTAGCAGTCCGGGGGGCAGCCTCCGGCATGAGCAGTTCTTC. Amino acids: CASSPGGSLRHEQFF.

CDR3 residues: CASSPLDSPLHF. The CDR3 region has the DNA TGTGCCAGCAGCCCTCTCGATTCACCCCTCCACTTT. The V and J genes are TRBV16 and TRBJ1-6; D remains ambiguous. This CDR3 contains 12 residues. Germline CDR1 is KGHSY and CDR2 is FQNENV. The germline V and J ends were trimmed by 4 bases and 8 bases, with 6 bases remaining between them.

This clone was found a few times. Other DNA sequences within the sample encode an identical CDR3. The rearrangement joins TRBV6-5 to TRBJ1-1, with TRBD1 identical over 10 bases. The CDR3 spans 13 residues. Germline V gene lookup returns CDR1 MNHEY and CDR2 SVGAGI. The J segment lost 3 bases and the V segment lost 6 bases, leaving 1 base of the junction unmatched. The CDR3 sequence: CASRGTGDTEAFF. CDR3 coding DNA: TGTGCCAGCAGAGGGACAGGGGACACTGAAGCTTTCTTT.

The chain uses TRBV7-8 and TRBJ2-5; TRBD1 agrees at 8 bases. Trimming at V came to 6 bases and at J to 7 bases, leaving 10 bases not matched to a gene. Germline-derived CDR1 and CDR2 are SGHVS and FQNEAQ. The CDR3 spans 14 residues. The CDR3 DNA follows: TGTGCCAGCAGGCCGGGGACAGGACCCACGACCCAGTACTTC. The encoded protein is CASRPGTGPTTQYF. Complete variable domain (other parts from reference TRBV7-8 and TRBJ2-5): GAGVSQSPRYKVAKRGQDVALRCDPISGHVSLFWYQQALGQGPEFLTYFQNEAQLDKSGLPSDRFFAERPEGSVSTLKIQRTQQEDSAVYLCASRPGTGPTTQYFGPGTRLLVL.

CDR3 sequence: CASSVALPGAQHF. The CDR3 nucleotides are TGTGCCAGCAGTGTAGCACTTCCCGGGGCCCAGCATTTT. The chain uses TRBV2 and TRBJ1-5; D unclear. The V end lost 4 bases, the J end lost 11 bases, and 15 bases lay between the germline ends. The CDR3 is 13 residues long. Germline loops: CDR1 SNHLY, CDR2 FYNNEI.

The V call is TRBV28, the J call TRBJ2-7; a weak D match, TRBD1 (7 bases). The CDR3 is 15 residues long. Germline CDR1 reads MDHEN; CDR2 reads SYDVKM. V was clipped by 5 bases and J by 4 bases, with 18 bases between them. The CDR3 loop reads CASSAGGGAEYEQYF. CDR3 DNA sequence: TGTGCCAGCAGTGCTGGAGGGGGCGCAGAGTACGAGCAGTACTTC.

The chain has TRBV4-1 and TRBJ2-5; TRBD2 matches at 14 bases. The ends lost 3 bases at V and 4 bases at J; junction bases unmatched: 10. CDR3 length equals 18 residues. CDR1 and CDR2 (germline): MGHRA, YSYEKL. The CDR3 region is CASSHVLGLAGDLETQYF. The CDR3, as DNA: TGCGCCAGCAGCCATGTGTTGGGACTAGCGGGGGATTTAGAGACCCAGTACTTC.

The V gene is TRBV18, the J gene TRBJ2-6; 11 nucleotides match TRBD1. There are 17 residues in the CDR3. The germline V gene encodes CDR1 KGHSH and CDR2 LQKENI. V was clipped by 4 bases and J by 1 base; unmatched bases: 3. This chain's CDR3 is CASSRGQGASGANVLTF. The CDR3 bases are TGTGCCAGCTCACGCGGACAGGGGGCGTCTGGGGCCAACGTCCTGACTTTC.

The chain recombines TRBV6-5 with TRBJ2-7; 11 nucleotides line up with TRBD2. Losses at the gene ends were 4 bases for V and 2 bases for J; bases not matched to a gene: 7. The germline V gene encodes CDR1 MNHEY and CDR2 SVGAGI. There are 16 residues in the CDR3. CDR3 in amino acids: CASSFRTSGGAYEQYF. CDR3 DNA sequence: TGTGCCAGCAGTTTCCGAACTAGCGGGGGAGCCTACGAGCAGTACTTC.

CDR3 residues: CASSVPPRVNEQFF. CDR3 bases: TGTGCCAGCAGCGTCCCCCCGAGAGTAAATGAGCAGTTCTTC. V is TRBV28 and J is TRBJ2-1; no firm D call. The ends were cut back, 6 bases at V and 7 bases at J, with 16 bases in the middle. The germline V gene has CDR1 MDHEN and CDR2 SYDVKM. This CDR3 region has 14 residues.

The V and J genes are TRBV5-6 and TRBJ1-1; D ambiguous. Looked up from germline, CDR1 is SGHDT and CDR2 is YYEEEE. With 0 bases removed from V and 8 bases from J, the gap between germline ends came to 11 bases. The CDR3 sequence is 13 residues long. The CDR3 loop reads CASSLGQIQEAFF. DNA for the CDR3: TGTGCCAGCAGCTTGGGGCAGATCCAGGAAGCTTTCTTT.

The V and J genes are TRBV7-3 and TRBJ1-1, with 7 positions matching TRBD1. CDR3 length equals 13 residues. Germline V gives CDR1 SGHTA, CDR2 FQGTGA. V was pared by 5 bases and J by 4 bases, with 4 bases of the junction left unmatched. The CDR3 DNA is TGTGCCAGCAGCCGGACAGGTAGCACTGAAGCTTTCTTT. It is translated as CASSRTGSTEAFF.

This sequence joins TRBV28 and TRBJ2-3; D might be TRBD1 (5 bases). This CDR3 spans 15 amino acids. Trimming cost V 8 bases and J 4 bases, with 19 bases left between them. Germline V gives CDR1 MDHEN, CDR2 SYDVKM. CDR3 amino acids: CASSLGRGMADTQYF. In nucleotides, the CDR3 is TGTGCCAGCTCCCTTGGAAGGGGCATGGCAGATACGCAGTATTTT.

The rearrangement links TRBV6-5 to TRBJ1-2; D unresolved. In germline, CDR1 is MNHEY, CDR2 SVGAGI. V shed 6 bases and J shed 4 bases, with 15 bases lying between them. This CDR3 is built from 14 residues. CDR3 DNA: TGTGCCAGCAGAGGAGGGCTGCAAGGCTATGGCTACACCTTC. Residues: CASRGGLQGYGYTF.

The gene calls are TRBV9 and TRBJ2-7, with D maybe TRBD1 (5 bases). The CDR3 extends over 14 amino acids. CDR1 is SGDLS and CDR2 is YYNGEE in the germline V gene. The ends were cut back, 0 bases at V and 3 bases at J, with 10 bases in the middle. The CDR3, as DNA: TGTGCCAGCAGCGTAGGGGGCCCGGACTACGAGCAGTACTTC. Protein: CASSVGGPDYEQYF.